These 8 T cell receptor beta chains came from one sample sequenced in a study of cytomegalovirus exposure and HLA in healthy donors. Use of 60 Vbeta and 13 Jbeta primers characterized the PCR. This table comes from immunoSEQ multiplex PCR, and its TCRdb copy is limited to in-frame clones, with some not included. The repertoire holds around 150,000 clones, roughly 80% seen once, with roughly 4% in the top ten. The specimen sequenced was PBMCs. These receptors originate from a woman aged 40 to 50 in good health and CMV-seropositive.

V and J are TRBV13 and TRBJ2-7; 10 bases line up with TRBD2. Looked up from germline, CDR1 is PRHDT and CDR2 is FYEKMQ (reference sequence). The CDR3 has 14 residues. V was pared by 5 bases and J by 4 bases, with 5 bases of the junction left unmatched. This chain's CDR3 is CASSDRTSGYEQYF. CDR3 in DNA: TGTGCCAGCAGCGACAGGACTAGCGGTTACGAGCAGTACTTC.

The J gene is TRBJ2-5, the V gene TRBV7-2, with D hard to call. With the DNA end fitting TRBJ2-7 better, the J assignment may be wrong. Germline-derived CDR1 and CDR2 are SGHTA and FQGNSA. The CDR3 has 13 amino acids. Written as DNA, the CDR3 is TGTGCCAGCAGCTTCCGTGCTGACTACGAGCAGTACTTC. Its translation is CASSFRADYEQYF.

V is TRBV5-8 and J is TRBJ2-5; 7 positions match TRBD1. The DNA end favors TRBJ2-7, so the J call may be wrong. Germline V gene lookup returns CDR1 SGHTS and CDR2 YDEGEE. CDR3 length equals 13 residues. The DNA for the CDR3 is TGTGCCAGCAGCCCCCGGGACAGTTACGAGCAGTACTTC. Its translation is CASSPRDSYEQYF.

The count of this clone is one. The CDR3 sequence is CATSRRHGQGGHEQYF. The CDR3 nucleotides read TGTGCCACCAGCAGACGACACGGACAGGGTGGCCACGAGCAGTACTTC. The genes are TRBV15 and TRBJ2-7, with 8 bases matching TRBD1. This CDR3 contains 16 residues. Trimming at V came to 2 bases and at J to 5 bases, leaving 11 bases not matched to a gene. In germline, CDR1 is LNHNV, CDR2 YYDKDF (reference sequence).

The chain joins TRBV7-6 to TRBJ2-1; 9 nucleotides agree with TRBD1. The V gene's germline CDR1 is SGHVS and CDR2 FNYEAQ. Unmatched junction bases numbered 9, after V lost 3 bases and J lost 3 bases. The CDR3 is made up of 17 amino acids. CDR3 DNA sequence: TGTGCCAGCAGCTTCTTTCGAGCGGACAGGGGCTACAATGAGCAGTTCTTC. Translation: CASSFFRADRGYNEQFF.

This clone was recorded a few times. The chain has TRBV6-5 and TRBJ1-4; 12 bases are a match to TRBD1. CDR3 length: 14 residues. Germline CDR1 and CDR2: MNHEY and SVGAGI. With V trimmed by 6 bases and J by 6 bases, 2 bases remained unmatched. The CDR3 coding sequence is TGTGCCAGCAGGGGGACAGGGGGCTATGAAAAACTGTTTTTT. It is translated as CASRGTGGYEKLFF.

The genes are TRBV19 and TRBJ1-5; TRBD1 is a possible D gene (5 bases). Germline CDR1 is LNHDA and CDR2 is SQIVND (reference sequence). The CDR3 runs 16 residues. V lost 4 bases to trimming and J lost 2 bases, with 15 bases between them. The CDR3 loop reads CASSTVGGSGNQPQHF. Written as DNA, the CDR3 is TGTGCCAGTAGTACGGTGGGGGGAAGCGGCAATCAGCCCCAGCATTTT.

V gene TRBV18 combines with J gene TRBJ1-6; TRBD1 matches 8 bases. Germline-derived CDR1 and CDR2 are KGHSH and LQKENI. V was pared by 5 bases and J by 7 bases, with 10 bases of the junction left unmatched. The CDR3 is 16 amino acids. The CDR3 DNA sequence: TGTGCCAGCTCATCACAATCGTGGACAGGGAATTCACCCCTCCACTTT. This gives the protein CASSSQSWTGNSPLHF.